The sequence of this TCR beta chain was determined in a study of T cells in Graves' hyperthyroidism and ophthalmopathy. Amplification targeted TCR beta CDR3 regions from RNA transcripts. The HTBI set primed first-round TCR CDR3 RT-PCR. Using its own MiXCR run on the multiplex PCR reads, TCRdb lists one record per CDR3 protein. In the table there are more than 300,000 distinct CDR3 sequences, about 18% of which are singletons. Germline loops: CDR1 MDHEN, CDR2 SYDVKM. The CDR3 loop spans 15 amino acids. V was pared by 5 bases and J by 6 bases, with 8 bases of the junction left unmatched. Among ophthalmopathy patients, the Clinical Activity Score reached at least 3, the NOSPECS grade reached at least 4, and duration remained under 3 months.

Sequenced input: blood. The gene calls are TRBV28 and TRBJ1-2; 11 bases line up with TRBD1. This receptor was identified in a man between 18 and 29 years old with Graves' ophthalmopathy. The CDR3, as DNA: TGTGCCAGCAGTCGCCCCGGGACAGGGGGAAATGGCTACACCTTC. This sequence encodes CASSRPGTGGNGYTF.